What follows are 30 T cell receptor beta chains derived from one specimen sequenced in a study of neurological immune-mediated disorders. From the 5' RACE reads, TCRdb called clonotypes with MiXCR, one entry per CDR3 protein. Of more than 30,000 distinct CDR3 sequences in the sample, 10% to 15% are singletons; the top ten hold approximately 5.6%. Noted time point: technical triplicate 2. Sequencing was performed on CD4+ T cells from blood. These receptors were taken from a female donor with HTLV-1-associated myelopathy (HAM/TSP).

Many counts were recorded for this clonotype. The chain employs TRBV5-1 and TRBJ1-4; D is undetermined. V was pared by 0 bases and J by 0 bases, with 3 bases between. The CDR3 sequence is 14 residues long. CDR1 is SGHRS, CDR2 YFSETQ, per germline. The DNA of the CDR3 is TGCGCCAGCAGCTTGGACACAACTAATGAAAAACTGTTTTTT. Translation: CASSLDTTNEKLFF.

The chain carries TRBV5-1 and TRBJ2-2; the D is unclear. Trimming stripped 0 bases from V and 7 bases from J, with 10 bases between. Looked up from germline, CDR1 is SGHRS and CDR2 is YFSETQ. This CDR3 region has 14 residues. CDR3 bases: TGCGCCAGCAGCTTGGAACTGGCAAGCGGGGAGCTGTTTTTT. Translated: CASSLELASGELFF.

The table lists this clonotype with a count of one. CDR3 residues: CASSPGTSGSDTQYF. As DNA, the CDR3 is TGTGCCAGCAGCCCCGGGACTAGCGGGAGCGATACGCAGTATTTT. V is TRBV7-3 and J is TRBJ2-3; 14 positions agree with TRBD2. The germline CDR1 and CDR2 sequences are SGHTA and FQGTGA. CDR3 length: 15 amino acids. Trimming removed 5 bases from V and 6 bases from J; junction bases left unmatched: 4.

This clonotype was detected ten times or more. The gene calls are TRBV10-3 and TRBJ2-2; no reliable D call. V gave up 1 base and J gave up 4 bases, with 4 bases separating them. CDR1 and CDR2 from the germline V gene are ENHRY and SYGVKD. The CDR3 loop spans 13 amino acids. The CDR3 bases are TGTGCCATCAGTGAGTTTCTCACCGGGGAGCTGTTTTTT. It yields the protein CAISEFLTGELFF.

Concerning this clonotype itself: It may be a read error: a sequence one base away is much more abundant. The rearrangement joins TRBV12-3 or TRBV12-4 to TRBJ2-2; weak D call: TRBD2 (7 bases). Trimming removed 3 bases from V and 5 bases from J, with 13 bases in between. The CDR3 runs 15 residues. The CDR3, as DNA: TGTGCCAGCAGTTTTTTCGAGGGGGGGACCGGGGAGCTGTTTTTT. This sequence encodes CASSFFEGGTGELFF.

This clonotype is termed large. V and J are TRBV3-1 and TRBJ2-2; a weak D match, TRBD2 (5 bases). Looked up from germline, CDR1 is LGHDT and CDR2 is YNNKEL (reference sequence). The V gene lost 3 bases and the J gene lost 1 base, with 6 bases spanning the gap. This CDR3 contains 14 residues. This CDR3 is CASSQRENTGELFF. CDR3 DNA sequence: TGTGCCAGCAGCCAGAGGGAGAACACCGGGGAGCTGTTTTTT.

This clonotype was detected many times. This chain joins TRBV5-1 and TRBJ2-5; no definite D call. CDR1 and CDR2 (germline): SGHRS, YFSETQ. This CDR3 contains 15 residues. Trimming cost V 1 base and J 3 bases, with 13 bases left between them. This CDR3 reads CASSLYRTVEETQYF. The CDR3 region has the DNA TGCGCCAGCAGCTTGTACCGGACGGTAGAAGAGACCCAGTACTTC.

Many counts were recorded for this clonotype. J is TRBJ2-5 and V is TRBV7-2; D is uncertain. Trimming pared 5 bases from V and 5 bases from J, leaving 12 bases between. Per germline, CDR1 SGHTA and CDR2 FQGNSA. This CDR3 has 13 amino acids. This CDR3 is CASSKMRVETQYF. The CDR3 nucleotides read TGTGCCAGCAGCAAAATGAGAGTCGAGACCCAGTACTTC.

This clonotype was found many times. The chain recombines TRBV7-2 with TRBJ2-1; 10 bases agree with TRBD1. The trim removed 5 bases at V and 8 bases at J, leaving 9 bases unmatched. CDR3 length: 15 residues. CDR1 and CDR2 from the germline V gene are SGHTA and FQGNSA. The CDR3 sequence is CASSVRQGALDEQFF. For the CDR3, the DNA is TGTGCCAGCAGCGTACGACAGGGGGCTTTGGATGAGCAGTTCTTC. The whole variable domain, filled in from reference TRBV7-2 and TRBJ2-1, reads GAGVSQSPSNKVTEKGKDVELRCDPISGHTALYWYRQSLGQGLEFLIYFQGNSAPDKSGLPSDRFSAERTGGSVSTLTIQRTQQEDSAVYLCASSVRQGALDEQFFGPGTRLTVL.

This clonotype is deemed medium-sized. J is TRBJ2-5 and V is TRBV6-6; D perhaps matches TRBD2 (5 bases). Trimming took off 0 bases at V and 5 bases at J, with 10 bases between the two ends. Germline CDR1 and CDR2: MNHNY and SVGAGI (reference sequence). The CDR3 runs to 14 residues. In DNA, the CDR3 is TGTGCCAGCAGTTACTCGGTAGCGTATGAGACCCAGTACTTC. Encoded protein: CASSYSVAYETQYF.

Ten or more counts support this clonotype. The rearrangement joins TRBV20-1 to TRBJ1-1, with 9 bases matching TRBD1. V shed 0 bases and J 3 bases; nucleotides not matched to a gene: 5. Germline lookup yields CDR1 DFQATT and CDR2 SNEGSKA (reference sequence). CDR3 size: 15 residues. CDR3 coding DNA: TGCAGTGCTAGAGACAACAGGGGGCTGGACACTGAAGCTTTCTTT. Its translation is CSARDNRGLDTEAFF.

This clonotype has a count of ten or more. The gene calls are TRBV20-1 and TRBJ2-2, with 7 bases identical to TRBD1. CDR3 length equals 16 residues. V gave up 6 bases and J gave up 4 bases; unmatched junction bases: 14. The germline gives CDR1 DFQATT, CDR2 SNEGSKA (reference sequence). DNA of the CDR3: TGCAGTGCCTACTCCACGGCAGGGGGTATCACCGGGGAGCTGTTTTTT. Amino acids: CSAYSTAGGITGELFF.

This clonotype was found many times. The chain couples TRBV6-6 to TRBJ1-1; D not certain. The CDR3 covers 13 residues. Germline CDR1 and CDR2: MNHNY and SVGAGI (reference sequence). V shed 7 bases and J shed 4 bases, with 13 bases lying between them. The CDR3 is CASIRNEGTEAFF. The CDR3 region has the DNA TGTGCCAGCATCAGAAATGAGGGCACTGAAGCTTTCTTT.

This clonotype is labeled medium-sized. The chain joins TRBV7-3 to TRBJ2-3; 7 bases fit TRBD2. Looked up from germline, CDR1 is SGHTA and CDR2 is FQGTGA. CDR3 size: 15 residues. Trimming removed 4 bases from V and 1 base from J; junction bases left unmatched: 5. CDR3 amino acids: CASSSVGGGTDTQYF. CDR3 nucleotide sequence: TGTGCCAGCAGCTCTGTGGGGGGGGGCACAGATACGCAGTATTTT.

The chain is built from TRBV7-2 and TRBJ2-3; TRBD2 matches at 10 bases. The CDR3 is 10 residues long. Germline CDR1 reads SGHTA; CDR2 reads FQGNSA. Here the CDR3 DNA reads TGTTCTAGCGGGGGAGATACGCAGTATTTT. Amino acid sequence: CSSGGDTQYF.

This clonotype was detected many times. The V call is TRBV5-1, the J call TRBJ2-7; 14 bases are a match to TRBD2. The germline V gene encodes CDR1 SGHRS and CDR2 YFSETQ. After removal of 3 bases from V and 6 bases from J, the junction contained 8 bases not matched to a gene. This CDR3 contains 16 residues. This CDR3 is CASSSRLAGGIGEQYF. DNA for the CDR3: TGCGCCAGCAGCTCTCGACTAGCGGGAGGGATAGGCGAGCAGTACTTC.

The table lists this clonotype with many counts. V gene TRBV5-1 combines with J gene TRBJ1-5, with unresolved D. Per germline, CDR1 SGHRS and CDR2 YFSETQ. The CDR3 totals 15 residues. V was pared by 0 bases and J by 0 bases, with 7 bases between. The DNA of the CDR3 is TGCGCCAGCAGCTTGGCCCCGGGTAGCAATCAGCCCCAGCATTTT. Amino acids: CASSLAPGSNQPQHF.

In its sample, this clonotype was seen many times. The rearrangement links TRBV24-1 to TRBJ2-1; no firm D call. V lost 4 bases and J lost 11, with 17 bases in between. The CDR3 covers 14 residues. Germline CDR1 KGHDR, CDR2 SFDVKD. The CDR3: CATSDGPPGSQQFF. DNA of the CDR3: TGTGCCACCAGTGACGGCCCGCCCGGCTCCCAGCAGTTCTTC.

The table lists this clonotype with many counts. CDR3 nucleotides: TGTGCCAGCAGCAAAGACGCCCCTAGAAACACCGGGGAGCTGTTTTTT. Translating it yields CASSKDAPRNTGELFF. This chain connects TRBV21-1 to TRBJ2-2. TRBV21-1 is described as a pseudogene. The CDR3 runs to 16 residues.

This chain connects TRBV29-1 to TRBJ1-5; tentative D call: TRBD1 (6 bases). Trimming took 6 bases from V and 7 from J, leaving 16 bases between them. CDR3 size: 13 residues. Germline V gene sequence: CDR1 SQVTM, CDR2 ANQGSEA. The CDR3: CSVTQGWGQPQHF. The CDR3 region has the DNA TGCAGCGTGACACAGGGATGGGGCCAGCCCCAGCATTTT. Full variable domain (rest looked up from reference TRBV29-1 and TRBJ1-5): SAVISQKPSRDICQRGTSLTIQCQVDSQVTMMFWYRQQPGQSLTLIATANQGSEATYESGFVIDKFPISRPNLTFSTLTVSNMSPEDSSIYLCSVTQGWGQPQHFGDGTRLSIL.

This clonotype was counted many times. The chain recombines TRBV5-1 with TRBJ1-3; D unclear. The V and J ends lost 2 bases and 1 base respectively, with 7 bases between them. The CDR3 consists of 14 residues. The germline V gene has CDR1 SGHRS and CDR2 YFSETQ. This CDR3 reads CASSLSVSGNTIYF. The CDR3 coding sequence is TGCGCCAGCAGCTTATCAGTTTCTGGAAACACCATATATTTT.

The chain couples TRBV20-1 to TRBJ1-2; 9 positions agree with TRBD1. J lost 8 bases, V lost 0 bases, and 7 bases had no gene match. This CDR3 contains 14 residues. The germline V gene encodes CDR1 DFQATT and CDR2 SNEGSKA (reference sequence). Here the CDR3 DNA reads TGCAGTGCTAGAGATACAGGGGGCGCGTTCGGCTACACCTTC. This translates into CSARDTGGAFGYTF.

This clonotype was counted many times. The genes are TRBV10-2 and TRBJ2-7; TRBD2 matches at 7 bases. The V and J ends lost 6 bases and 6 bases, in that order; junction bases with no gene match: 5. The CDR3 runs 12 residues. Per the germline V gene, CDR1 is WSHSY and CDR2 is SAAADI. CDR3 DNA sequence: TGCGCCAGCAGGGACTCGGGGGGCGAGCAGTACTTC. This translates into CASRDSGGEQYF.

By sample share, this clonotype is medium-sized (0.01 to 0.1%). The chain employs TRBV12-3 or TRBV12-4 and TRBJ1-4, with D tentatively TRBD1 (5 bases). Trimming removed 5 bases at V and 3 bases at J, with 13 bases between. The CDR3 consists of 15 residues. CDR3 DNA: TGTGCCAGCAGTCTTGATCCGGGGCCTAATGAAAAACTGTTTTTT. As protein: CASSLDPGPNEKLFF.

The table lists this clonotype with many counts. This chain joins TRBV5-1 and TRBJ2-3; D unclear. V lost 0 bases and J 2 bases, leaving 7 bases between the germline ends. Germline V CDR1 and CDR2: SGHRS, YFSETQ. This CDR3 is 14 amino acids long. CDR3 DNA sequence: TGCGCCAGCAGCTTGGTTCACCCCACAGATACGCAGTATTTT. It codes for CASSLVHPTDTQYF.

This clonotype was counted at least ten times. The chain combines TRBV20-1 with TRBJ2-3; 13 bases map to TRBD2. CDR1 and CDR2 (germline): DFQATT, SNEGSKA (reference sequence). This CDR3 region has 15 residues. V shed 3 bases and J 2 bases; nucleotides not matched to a gene: 2. The CDR3 DNA reads as TGCAGTGCTAGGGGGACTAGCGGGACCACAGATACGCAGTATTTT. Translated: CSARGTSGTTDTQYF.

This clonotype was observed at least ten times. The rearrangement uses TRBV12-3 or TRBV12-4 and TRBJ2-1, with D perhaps TRBD2 (5 bases). The CDR3 has 13 residues. V was trimmed by 6 bases and J by 9 bases, leaving 15 bases between them. This CDR3 reads CASSPSSGFEQFF. Here the CDR3 DNA reads TGTGCCAGCAGCCCCTCGAGCGGTTTTGAGCAGTTCTTC.

This clonotype was detected many times. The CDR3 DNA follows: TGCAGTGCTAGAGCCGGGGGGCTCTCCTACGAGCAGTACTTC. Amino acids: CSARAGGLSYEQYF. V usage is TRBV20-1 and J usage is TRBJ2-7; perhaps TRBD2 as D (7 bases). The CDR3 is 14 residues long. The germline gives CDR1 DFQATT, CDR2 SNEGSKA (reference sequence). V lost 1 base and J 0 bases, leaving 10 bases between the germline ends.

The count of this clonotype is one. A much larger clone differs by one base, so this may be a read error. This chain uses TRBV7-2 with TRBJ2-5; tentative D call: TRBD1 (5 bases). Germline V lookup: CDR1 SGHTA, CDR2 FQGNSA. The CDR3 length is 15 residues. Deletions cut 1 base from V and 4 bases from J, with 13 bases between. CDR3 amino acids: CASSLEEPQGETQYF. CDR3 DNA sequence: TGTGCCAGCAGCTTAGAGGAGCCGCAGGGAGAGACCCAGTACTTC.

By share, this clonotype counts as medium-sized. The V call is TRBV28, the J call TRBJ2-7; D call uncertain. Trimming stripped 4 bases from V and 3 bases from J, with 16 bases between. The CDR3 loop spans 15 amino acids. Germline V gene data show CDR1 as MDHEN and CDR2 as SYDVKM. CDR3 sequence: CASSSSGPDLYEQYF. CDR3 in DNA: TGTGCCAGCAGTTCCTCCGGACCGGACCTCTACGAGCAGTACTTC. Full variable domain (remainder filled in from reference TRBV28 and TRBJ2-7): DVKVTQSSRYLVKRTGEKVFLECVQDMDHENMFWYRQDPGLGLRLIYFSYDVKMKEKGDIPEGYSVSREKKERFSLILESASTNQTSMYLCASSSSGPDLYEQYFGPGTRLTVT.